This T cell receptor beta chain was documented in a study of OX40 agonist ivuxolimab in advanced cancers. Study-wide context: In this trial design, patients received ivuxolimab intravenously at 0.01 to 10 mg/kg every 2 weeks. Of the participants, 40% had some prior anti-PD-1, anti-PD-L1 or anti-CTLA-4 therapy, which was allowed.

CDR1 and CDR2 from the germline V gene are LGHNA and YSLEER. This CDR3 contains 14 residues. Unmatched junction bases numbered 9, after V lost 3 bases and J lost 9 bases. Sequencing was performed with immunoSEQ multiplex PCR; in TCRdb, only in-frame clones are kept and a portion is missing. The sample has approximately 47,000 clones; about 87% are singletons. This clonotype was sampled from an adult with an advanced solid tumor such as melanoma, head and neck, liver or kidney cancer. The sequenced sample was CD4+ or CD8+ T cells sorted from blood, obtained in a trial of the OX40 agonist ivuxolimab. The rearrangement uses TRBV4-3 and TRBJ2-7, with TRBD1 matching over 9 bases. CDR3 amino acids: CASSHQGQGMGQYF. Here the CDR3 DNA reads TGCGCCAGCAGCCACCAGGGACAGGGAATGGGGCAGTACTTC.